The next 8 T cell receptor beta chains were all read from a single sample in a study of Ad26.COV2.S vaccination and SARS-CoV-2 variants. The table came from immunoSEQ multiplex PCR; TCRdb's copy has only in-frame clones and leaves some out. The sample includes 400,000 to 450,000 clones, about 92% of them seen just once. Indicated treatment: some 20 received Ad26.COV2.S at low or high dose, single or two shots; several received placebo; per-sample allocation not given. Sampling took place 63 days after the first vaccine or placebo injection. The sequences come from peripheral blood, collected in a trial of Ad26.COV2.S vaccine versus placebo. The source is a person between 18 and 65 years old who received the Ad26.COV2.S COVID-19 vaccine or a placebo.

This clone has more than one count but fewer than ten. The V and J genes are TRBV18 and TRBJ1-6; 12 nucleotides line up with TRBD1. Germline V CDR1 and CDR2: KGHSH, LQKENI. The CDR3 is 19 amino acids. J lost 0 bases, V lost 3 bases, and 6 bases had no gene match. The CDR3 bases are TGTGCCAGCTCACCGTGGGGACAGGGGGCCGGCTCCTATAATTCACCCCTCCACTTT. Its protein is CASSPWGQGAGSYNSPLHF.

The rearrangement links TRBV10-3 to TRBJ2-5; D is unresolved. The CDR3 consists of 13 residues. Between the trimmed V and J ends, which lost 6 bases and 0 bases, there was a span of 8 bases. Germline V gene sequence: CDR1 ENHRY, CDR2 SYGVKD. For the CDR3, the DNA is TGTGCCATCAGGGTCGACTACCAAGAGACCCAGTACTTC. It encodes CAIRVDYQETQYF.

CDR3 region: CASSTVAGALQETQYF. DNA for the CDR3: TGTGCCAGCTCCACCGTGGCGGGGGCCCTCCAAGAGACCCAGTACTTC. The J gene is TRBJ2-5, the V gene TRBV18, with D possibly being TRBD2 (7 bases). This CDR3 is built from 16 residues. Trimming took off 6 bases at V and 1 base at J, with 18 bases between the two ends. Germline V lookup: CDR1 KGHSH, CDR2 LQKENI.

This chain links TRBV4-3 with TRBJ1-2; D gene ambiguous. The germline gives CDR1 LGHNA, CDR2 YSLEER. The CDR3 has 15 residues. The germline V and J ends were trimmed by 0 bases and 5 bases, with 13 bases remaining between them. CDR3 in amino acids: CASSQDIGIWYGYTF. The CDR3 coding sequence is TGCGCCAGCAGCCAAGATATCGGGATCTGGTATGGCTACACCTTC.

The table lists this clone with a count of one. The CDR3 sequence is CASSLYQGGKNIQYF. The CDR3 region has the DNA TGTGCCAGCAGCTTATACCAGGGTGGCAAAAACATTCAGTACTTC. This rearrangement joins TRBV5-4 to TRBJ2-4, with D possibly being TRBD1 (5 bases). CDR3 length equals 15 residues. The germline V and J ends were trimmed by 2 bases and 3 bases, with 12 bases remaining between them. Germline CDR1 SGHNT, CDR2 YYREEE (reference sequence).

The chain couples TRBV7-8 to TRBJ1-4; the D gene is possibly TRBD1 (5 bases). The germline V and J ends were trimmed by 4 bases and 3 bases, with 12 bases remaining between them. The length of the CDR3 is 15 residues. Germline V gene sequence: CDR1 SGHVS, CDR2 FQNEAQ. The CDR3 loop reads CASSYNRLANEKLFF. CDR3 DNA: TGTGCCAGCAGCTATAACAGGTTGGCTAATGAAAAACTGTTTTTT.

The genes are TRBV18 and TRBJ2-3; D is unresolved. Per germline, CDR1 KGHSH and CDR2 LQKENI. Trimming removed 3 bases at V and 2 bases at J, with 9 bases between. The CDR3 spans 14 residues. The CDR3 reads CASSPGSPTDTQYF. The CDR3, as DNA: TGTGCCAGCTCACCCGGGTCTCCCACAGATACGCAGTATTTT.

This clone was observed a single time. The chain recombines TRBV5-6 with TRBJ2-3; D ambiguous. Looked up from germline, CDR1 is SGHDT and CDR2 is YYEEEE. The CDR3 length is 15 residues. Trimming cost V 5 bases and J 6 bases, with 19 bases left between them. CDR3 loop: CASRKHGPLGDTQYF. For the CDR3, the DNA is TGTGCCAGCAGAAAGCATGGTCCACTCGGGGATACGCAGTATTTT.